Listed here is a single T cell receptor beta chain. This clonotype was counted a few times. Its antigen is still unknown. No clone much larger than this one lies a single base away; base qualities are absent. Library preparation was by PCR. TCR sequencing of DNA from cultured CD4+ T cells used the Oncomine TCR Beta short-read assay at the Johns Hopkins FTIC core. The QIAamp micro DNA kit was used to extract genomic DNA from the cultured CD4+ T cells. Oncomine TCR Beta libraries from cultured CD4+ T cells were pooled using unique dual indexes and sequenced on an Illumina iSeq 100. As for the authors' bioinformatics: Non-productive sequences were removed, and CDR3s that did not start with C, did not end with F or W, or were shorter than 7 amino acids were discarded. The MANAFEST web application identified antigen-specific clonotypes by comparing peptide-stimulated wells against reference wells and other culture wells. Positive clones required FDR below 0.05, an odds ratio above 5, and productive frequency above 0.1% in at least two of three replicate wells. Clonotypes that were significantly expanded in both SARS-CoV-2 spike wells and at least one common cold coronavirus spike condition were defined as cross-reactive. CDR3 homology was assessed with Levenshtein distances (stringdist) and unrooted phylogenetic trees (ape) in R version 3.6.1. TCRdb took the public reads, trimmed them with fastp at Q25, ran MiXCR for clone calling and kept in-frame beta chains. All rows with the same CDR3 protein become a single entry with the most common DNA and genes. The V and J calls were determined by TCRdb, not by the authors. This sample lists more than 20,000 distinct CDR3 sequences; roughly two fifths were detected once. 5% of the sample is taken by the ten largest.

The entry originates in a study of vaccination and CD4 T cells after COVID-19 (dated by TCRdb to between 2020 and 2023). Turning to the overall study: SARS-CoV-2 positivity had been established in the convalescent patients by nasal swab PCR, and mild disease was recorded in several of these patients and severe disease in one. The convalescent cohort included six males and four females, with two Hispanic individuals, seven Caucasians, two Asians and one multiracial person. Participants received two doses of either the Pfizer-BioNTech BNT162b2 vaccine (n=8) or the Moderna mRNA-1273 vaccine (n=2). Post-COVID blood samples were collected from convalescent patients a median of around 100 days after diagnosis, with a range of about 30 to 161 days. Post-vaccine blood samples were taken a median of approximately 76 days after the second vaccine dose, with a range of about 14 to 241 days. For stimulating the cultures, overlapping spike peptide pools were used, derived from SARS-CoV-2 as well as from the common cold coronaviruses HCoV-NL63, HCoV-OC43 and HCoV-229E. Control cultures received a CEFX viral epitope pool as the positive control, an HIV-1 Nef peptide pool as the negative control, or no peptide. In nine to eleven COVID-19 convalescent patients and several infection-naive healthy vaccine recipients, researchers compared the spike-specific CD4+ TCR repertoire from before mRNA vaccination with the repertoire from after. Study-level results and caveats: Among the post-vaccine SARS-CoV-2-reactive clones in convalescent patients, a median around 90% showed up only after vaccination, which suggests vaccine-specific priming. An increase in the median number of SARS-CoV-2-reactive clonotypes from approximately 20 after infection to 38 after vaccination was observed, but the change was not found to be significant. Relatively few convalescent patients were included in the study, and early timepoints after natural infection were not analyzed. In convalescent patients, nearly all vaccine-specific clones (304 of 307) were found to be mono-reactive for SARS-CoV-2 spike rather than cross-reactive with common cold coronaviruses.

Via the germline V gene, CDR1 is MNHEY and CDR2 SVGEGT. CDR3 length: 13 amino acids, cysteine to phenylalanine. Only the CDR3 portion is preserved as DNA: 39 bases, with reading frame beginning at the first base. Relative to germline, V is 3 bases shorter and J is 7 bases shorter, with 12 bases between their ends. The treatment or condition label, as the study defines it: approximately 9-day PBMC culture with coronavirus spike peptide pools or control peptides (ViraFEST assay). The ViraFEST assay, used in the study, expanded antigen-specific T cells with peptide pools and then identified the expanded clonotypes through TCR sequencing. The positive SARS-CoV-2 PCR tests of the convalescent patients were dated from March to December 2020, before the Alpha, Beta and Delta variants emerged in the United States. PBMCs were cultured at fewer than 2.5 million per well in IMDM supplemented with approximately 5.4% human AB serum and roughly 10 IU/ml IL-2, with approximately 11 ug/ml peptide pools added. Half of the culture medium was replaced with fresh IL-2-containing medium on days 3 and 7. After 10 days of culture, CD4+ T cells were isolated by negative selection with the EasySep CD4+ T cell isolation kit. PBMCs were separated from whole blood using Ficoll-Paque Plus gradient centrifugation and then either used fresh or cryopreserved at -140C. In general, triplicate wells were set up for every culture condition.

The chain uses TRBV6-2 or TRBV6-3 and TRBJ1-1, with the D gene too uncertain to name. The source was CD4+ T cells from blood, cultured in vitro, collected before SARS-CoV-2 vaccination. The sequence derives from a human donor who had recovered from COVID-19. This receptor carries the CDR3 CASSYTVLREAFF. The nucleotide sequence is given as TGTGCCAGCAGTTATACGGTATTGCGTGAAGCTTTCTTT.